Sequencing of this TCR beta chain was carried out in a study of CD8 T cells in Susac syndrome. Looking at the study overall: When their blood was taken, patients with Susac syndrome were therapy-naive, taking corticosteroids, or taking intravenous immunoglobulin alone. General observations from the study: The CD4+ T cell repertoire of patients with Susac syndrome showed no detectable clonal expansion.

As for this clonotype: The target antigen is unknown.

TEMRA cells were FACS-enriched and CD8+ and CD4+ T cells negatively isolated. Reverse transcription of roughly 0.45 to 1 ug RNA was performed with random hexamers. TCRdb analysed the immunoSEQ multiplex PCR reads with MiXCR anew, one entry per CDR3 protein. The repertoire holds approximately 180,000 distinct CDR3 sequences, with 91% as singletons. The CDR3 is made up of 16 amino acids. V gave up 5 bases and J gave up 2 bases, with 18 bases separating them. Sequencing used CD4+ T cells from PBMCs. This receptor was taken from a human donor with Susac syndrome. The rearrangement uses TRBV12-3 or TRBV12-4 and TRBJ1-2; D possibly corresponds to TRBD1 (5 bases). Here the CDR3 reads CASSHRKGQGNYGYTF. CDR3 sequence (DNA): TGTGCCAGCAGTCACAGAAAGGGCCAGGGAAACTATGGCTACACCTTC.